These T cell receptor beta chains were read from a single sample in a study of somatic mutations in cytotoxic T cells in rheumatoid arthritis. Only in-frame clones appear in the TCRdb table, and some are missing; sequencing was by immunoSEQ multiplex PCR. The sample includes roughly 20,000 clones, around four fifths of them seen just once. The sequencing input was CD8+ T cells sorted from blood. The receptors come from an adult with rheumatoid arthritis. CDR3s include the opening cysteine and the closing phenylalanine or tryptophan.

J gene: TRBJ2-1; V gene: TRBV9; CDR3 protein: CASSTTHWDEQFF
J gene: TRBJ2-3; V gene: TRBV4-1; CDR3 protein: CASSPETGYTDTQYF
J gene: TRBJ2-7; V gene: TRBV9; CDR3 protein: CASSPGEEGLAYEQYF
J gene: TRBJ1-5; V gene: TRBV28; CDR3 protein: CASLRQGRQPQHF
J gene: TRBJ2-1; V gene: TRBV9; CDR3 protein: CASSPSGGSYNEQFF
J gene: TRBJ1-4; V gene: TRBV2; CDR3 protein: CASSFINRGHEKLFF
J gene: TRBJ2-1; V gene: TRBV5-4; CDR3 protein: CASSPTGGHNEQFF
J gene: TRBJ1-2; V gene: TRBV18; CDR3 protein: CASSINTGIKYGYTF
J gene: TRBJ2-7; V gene: TRBV28; CDR3 protein: CASSFLRAQGAYEQYF
J gene: TRBJ2-1; V gene: TRBV13; CDR3 protein: CASSLGLRLAGGVNEQFF
J gene: TRBJ2-1; V gene: TRBV7-9; CDR3 protein: CASSQTLGTYNEQFF
J gene: TRBJ1-1; V gene: TRBV9; CDR3 protein: CASSGRGTGGNTEAFF
J gene: TRBJ1-1; V gene: TRBV19; CDR3 protein: CASSIDRGYTEAFF
J gene: TRBJ2-1; V gene: TRBV5-1; CDR3 protein: CASSLAGLASYNEQFF
J gene: TRBJ1-6; V gene: TRBV27; CDR3 protein: CASSSAYNSPLHF
J gene: TRBJ1-1; V gene: TRBV12-5; CDR3 protein: CASGLGTGTEAFF
J gene: TRBJ2-3; V gene: TRBV9; CDR3 protein: CASSVGLAEDADTQYF
J gene: TRBJ1-1; V gene: TRBV7-6; CDR3 protein: CASSLEAELNTEAFF
J gene: TRBJ2-3; V gene: TRBV9; CDR3 protein: CASSVGSGGDTQYF
J gene: TRBJ1-4; V gene: TRBV2; CDR3 protein: CASNLRDRELFF
J gene: TRBJ2-3; V gene: TRBV27; CDR3 protein: CASSQTSGITDTQYF
J gene: TRBJ1-1; V gene: TRBV19; CDR3 protein: CASSIYRVDTEAFF
J gene: TRBJ2-5; V gene: TRBV7-9; CDR3 protein: CASSAPLVPETQYF
J gene: TRBJ1-2; V gene: TRBV27; CDR3 protein: CAIYGGRYGYTF
J gene: TRBJ1-1; V gene: TRBV6-5; CDR3 protein: CASSYQGMSTEAFF
J gene: TRBJ2-1; V gene: TRBV11-3; CDR3 protein: CASSPRLAGGPHDEQFF
J gene: TRBJ1-1; V gene: TRBV5-1; CDR3 protein: CASSLGAGNTEAFF
J gene: TRBJ2-3; V gene: TRBV6-1; CDR3 protein: CASSENAGRGEDTQYF
J gene: TRBJ1-2; V gene: TRBV7-6; CDR3 protein: CASSLEPGYYGYTF
J gene: TRBJ2-1; V gene: TRBV29-1; CDR3 protein: CSAAGTSGRNEQFF
J gene: TRBJ1-5; V gene: TRBV9; CDR3 protein: CASSLGRSPDQPQHF
J gene: TRBJ2-7; V gene: TRBV6-1; CDR3 protein: CASTGTGLNYEQYF
J gene: TRBJ2-7; V gene: TRBV27; CDR3 protein: CASSSGLAGYEQYF
J gene: TRBJ1-5; V gene: TRBV13; CDR3 protein: CASSSQGARNQPQHF
J gene: TRBJ2-2; V gene: TRBV28; CDR3 protein: CASSLGERGMPGELFF
J gene: TRBJ2-5; V gene: TRBV10-1; CDR3 protein: CASNLLTRRRKTQYF
J gene: TRBJ1-2; V gene: TRBV10-2; CDR3 protein: CASSTGPDYGYTF
J gene: TRBJ1-1; V gene: TRBV14; CDR3 protein: CASSQRRTGSEAFF
J gene: TRBJ2-6; V gene: TRBV9; CDR3 protein: CASSLGTGGFSGANVLTF
J gene: TRBJ2-2; V gene: TRBV11-2; CDR3 protein: CASSFVNTGELFF
J gene: TRBJ1-5; V gene: TRBV19; CDR3 protein: CASDRDWGNYQPQHF
J gene: TRBJ2-7; V gene: TRBV11-2; CDR3 protein: CASSPRTYEQYF
J gene: TRBJ2-3; V gene: TRBV11-3; CDR3 protein: CASSLSVDTQYF
J gene: TRBJ2-7; V gene: TRBV4-2; CDR3 protein: CASSQEVSGGARGEQYF
J gene: TRBJ2-3; V gene: TRBV10-2; CDR3 protein: CASTNDEATGTDTQYF
J gene: TRBJ1-1; V gene: TRBV15; CDR3 protein: CATSRDRGANTEAFF
J gene: TRBJ2-3; V gene: TRBV9; CDR3 protein: CASSWGLAGNTDTQYF